Many counts were recorded for the clone carrying this T cell receptor (beta chain). The target antigen is unknown. This entry belongs to a study of CD8 T cells in ankylosing spondylitis. The TCR beta libraries were generated through quantitative 5'-RACE incorporating molecular barcodes. TCRdb reprocessed the 5' RACE reads via MiXCR and lists one record per CDR3 protein. The sample lists 200,000 to 250,000 distinct CDR3 sequences; more than 9% were seen once. CDR1 is SQVTM, CDR2 ANQGSEA, per germline. The CDR3 extends over 13 amino acids. V lost 4 bases to trimming and J lost 5 bases; unmatched junction nucleotides: 5. Study results and caveats: Earlier literature documents some of the motif variants in reactive arthritis synovial fluid and blood. Disease-linked clones were reportedly significantly enriched in matched ankylosing spondylitis synovial fluid. Apparently characteristic of ankylosing spondylitis blood was a TCR beta motif (roughly eight highly homologous variants).

Sequencing was performed on blood, either unsorted or a sorted T cell fraction (not recorded which). The receptor's source is a male donor with ankylosing spondylitis or in good health (not recorded which). The chain recombines TRBV29-1 with TRBJ2-3; 8 bases agree with TRBD1. The CDR3 region has the DNA TGCAGCGTTGCCTTACAGGGGGGAGATACGCAGTATTTT. Translating gives CSVALQGGDTQYF.